The 25 T cell receptor beta chains presented below share a single source sample, sequenced in a study of T cell changes during pregnancy in multiple sclerosis. Using immunoSEQ multiplex PCR, the repertoire was profiled, and TCRdb retains in-frame clones only, with some absent. The sample consists of tens of thousands of clones, about nine tenths of them appearing once. The sequenced sample was CD4+ T cells from peripheral blood mononuclear cells, obtained in the second trimester of pregnancy. The origin of the receptors is a female donor in good health, enrolled as a control in a pregnancy study.

The rearrangement links TRBV5-1 to TRBJ2-3; a possible D gene is TRBD1 (5 bases). The V end was cut by 5 bases, the J end by 1 base, with 11 bases between. This CDR3 has 14 residues. CDR1 SGHRS and CDR2 YFSETQ come from the germline V gene. This CDR3 reads CASRGAQGTDTQYF. CDR3 nucleotide sequence: TGCGCCAGCAGAGGGGCGCAGGGCACAGATACGCAGTATTTT.

The chain employs TRBV5-1 and TRBJ2-6; D possibly corresponds to TRBD1 (6 bases). V was cut by 4 bases and J by 3 bases, with 11 bases left in between. Germline CDR1 reads SGHRS; CDR2 reads YFSETQ. The CDR3 length is 15 residues. DNA of the CDR3: TGCGCCAGCAGCCCCGCAGGGGTTGGGGCCAACGTCCTGACTTTC. Translated, it gives CASSPAGVGANVLTF. Variable domain in full (rest from reference TRBV5-1 and TRBJ2-6): KAGVTQTPRYLIKTRGQQVTLSCSPISGHRSVSWYQQTPGQGLQFLFEYFSETQRNKGNFPGRFSGRQFSNSRSEMNVSTLELGDSALYLCASSPAGVGANVLTFGAGSRLTVL.

The chain joins TRBV29-1 to TRBJ2-7; 10 bases are shared with TRBD1. After removal of 7 bases from V and 6 bases from J, the junction contained 12 bases not matched to a gene. CDR1 SQVTM and CDR2 ANQGSEA come from the germline V gene. This CDR3 is 14 amino acids long. The CDR3 loop reads CSGGGQGSFSEQYF. The CDR3 coding sequence is TGCAGCGGGGGGGGACAGGGGTCTTTTAGCGAGCAGTACTTC.

The rearrangement links TRBV2 to TRBJ2-3; 7 bases match TRBD1. Unmatched junction bases numbered 8, after V lost 6 bases and J lost 2 bases. The CDR3 is 15 residues long. Germline values: CDR1 SNHLY, CDR2 FYNNEI. In DNA form, the CDR3 reads TGTGCCAGCAGCCCAAGAGGGGGCTTCACAGATACGCAGTATTTT. Residues: CASSPRGGFTDTQYF.

This chain connects TRBV6-5 to TRBJ1-2, with D possibly TRBD1 on 6 matching bases. The CDR3 runs 14 residues. CDR1 MNHEY and CDR2 SVGAGI come from the germline V gene. With 7 bases removed from V and 6 bases from J, the gap between germline ends came to 18 bases. The CDR3 bases are TGTGCCAGCACCCGCTCGGGGGGGGCGGATGGCTACACCTTC. Protein product: CASTRSGGADGYTF.

The genes are TRBV19 and TRBJ2-1; 11 bases line up with TRBD1. J gave up 4 bases and V 5 bases, and 4 bases lay outside the gene matches. This CDR3 is built from 15 residues. Germline V gene lookup returns CDR1 LNHDA and CDR2 SQIVND (reference sequence). The CDR3 protein is CASSPGQGAYNEQFF. Written as DNA, the CDR3 is TGTGCCAGTAGTCCCGGACAGGGGGCTTACAATGAGCAGTTCTTC.

This clone came up a few times. V is TRBV18 and J is TRBJ1-2; 9 bases match TRBD1. This CDR3 spans 14 amino acids. Looked up from germline, CDR1 is KGHSH and CDR2 is LQKENI. The J segment lost 3 bases and the V segment lost 4 bases, leaving 3 bases of the junction unmatched. The DNA for the CDR3 is TGTGCCAGCTCACAAACAGGGGGCGACTATGGCTACACCTTC. This codes for CASSQTGGDYGYTF.

This clone occurred once. The chain recombines TRBV29-1 with TRBJ1-5, with D perhaps TRBD1 (6 bases). This CDR3 region has 13 residues. Trimming left V 5 bases short and J 4 bases short, with 12 bases between. CDR1 is SQVTM and CDR2 is ANQGSEA in the germline V gene. The CDR3 DNA reads as TGCAGCGTTTCTCGAGGGGGAAATCAGCCCCAGCATTTT. Translated, it gives CSVSRGGNQPQHF.

This clone appeared once. This chain uses TRBV19 with TRBJ2-3; TRBD2 matches 13 bases. Looked up from germline, CDR1 is LNHDA and CDR2 is SQIVND (reference sequence). The ends lost 3 bases at V and 4 bases at J; junction bases unmatched: 4. The CDR3 covers 16 residues. DNA of the CDR3: TGTGCCAGTAGTATGGGACTAGCGGGGAGGGCAGATACGCAGTATTTT. Its translation is CASSMGLAGRADTQYF.

The chain has TRBV10-3 and TRBJ2-7, with 9 bases aligning to TRBD2. The germline V gene encodes CDR1 ENHRY and CDR2 SYGVKD. This CDR3 comprises 16 residues. V lost 0 bases, J lost 2 bases, and 5 bases stayed unmatched. In nucleotides, the CDR3 is TGTGCCATCAGTGAGTCGGGACTAGCAGGAGCCTACGAGCAGTACTTC. This translates into CAISESGLAGAYEQYF.

This chain connects TRBV11-3 to TRBJ2-3; D is ambiguous. The germline CDR1 and CDR2 sequences are SGHNT and YENEEA. There are 12 residues in the CDR3. The V gene lost 5 bases and the J gene lost 5 bases, with 8 bases spanning the gap. This CDR3 is CASSQALDTQYF. CDR3 nucleotide sequence: TGTGCCAGCAGCCAGGCCCTAGATACGCAGTATTTT.

The chain is built from TRBV7-3 and TRBJ2-3, with 7 positions matching TRBD2. The CDR3 runs to 15 residues. With 5 bases clipped from V and 0 bases from J, the junction kept 5 bases outside the gene matches. Germline assignment: CDR1 SGHTA and CDR2 FQGTGA. The CDR3 spells CASSPSGTSTDTQYF. Written as DNA, the CDR3 is TGTGCCAGCAGCCCTAGCGGTACTAGCACAGATACGCAGTATTTT. The variable domain in full, with the rest retrieved from reference TRBV7-3 and TRBJ2-3, is GAGVSQTPSNKVTEKGKYVELRCDPISGHTALYWYRQSLGQGPEFLIYFQGTGAADDSGLPNDRFFAVRPEGSVSTLKIQRTERGDSAVYLCASSPSGTSTDTQYFGPGTRLTVL.

The chain carries TRBV7-2 and TRBJ1-2; D gene uncertain. Deletions cut 5 bases from V and 0 bases from J, with 10 bases between. Per the germline V gene, CDR1 is SGHTA and CDR2 is FQGNSA. CDR3 size: 14 residues. The CDR3 DNA sequence: TGTGCCAGCAGCCCCGATCTAACTAACTATGGCTACACCTTC. Its protein is CASSPDLTNYGYTF.

V is TRBV5-4 and J is TRBJ2-7; TRBD2 agrees at 7 bases. Germline assignment: CDR1 SGHNT and CDR2 YYREEE (reference sequence). J was trimmed by 4 bases and V by 0 bases; bases with no gene match: 4. The CDR3 has 14 residues. Here the CDR3 reads CASSLDPGGYEQYF. The CDR3 region has the DNA TGTGCCAGCAGCTTGGATCCGGGGGGATACGAGCAGTACTTC.

The V gene is TRBV11-2, the J gene TRBJ2-7; D possibly corresponds to TRBD2 (6 bases). There are 16 residues in the CDR3. Trimming stripped 0 bases from V and 2 bases from J, with 14 bases between. Germline values: CDR1 SGHAT, CDR2 FQNNGV. The CDR3 DNA reads as TGTGCCAGCAGCTTAGATAAGGTAGCGGTTCCCTACGAGCAGTACTTC. Protein sequence: CASSLDKVAVPYEQYF.

The V and J genes are TRBV6-9 and TRBJ2-7; unclear D gene. CDR1 is MNHGY, CDR2 SVAAGI, per germline. The CDR3 contains 12 residues. V gave up 6 bases and J gave up 2 bases, with 8 bases separating them. The CDR3 DNA reads as TGTGCCAGCAGCAAAGAGACCTACGAGCAGTACTTC. Residues: CASSKETYEQYF.

The chain is built from TRBV29-1 and TRBJ2-3; 11 nucleotides agree with TRBD1. The ends lost 2 bases at V and 2 bases at J; junction bases unmatched: 9. The V gene's germline CDR1 is SQVTM and CDR2 ANQGSEA. The CDR3 covers 17 residues. CDR3 sequence (DNA): TGCAGCGTTGAACCACGAAGGGGACAGGGGGACACAGATACGCAGTATTTT. It translates to CSVEPRRGQGDTDTQYF.

The gene calls are TRBV6-1 and TRBJ1-2; 11 bases map to TRBD1. The J segment lost 3 bases and the V segment lost 0 bases, leaving 6 bases of the junction unmatched. The length of the CDR3 is 17 residues. From germline, CDR1 is MNHNS and CDR2 SASEGT. The CDR3 region is CASSEAAGTGGDYGYTF. Written as DNA, the CDR3 is TGTGCCAGCAGTGAAGCTGCCGGGACAGGGGGTGACTATGGCTACACCTTC.

The chain combines TRBV5-1 with TRBJ2-1; no clear D gene. In germline, CDR1 is SGHRS, CDR2 YFSETQ. The ends were cut back, 0 bases at V and 9 bases at J, with 13 bases in the middle. This CDR3 comprises 14 residues. CDR3 sequence: CASSLGRSEREQFF. The DNA of the CDR3 is TGCGCCAGCAGCTTGGGGAGAAGCGAACGTGAGCAGTTCTTC. The entire variable domain, with the rest obtained from reference TRBV5-1 and TRBJ2-1, is as follows: KAGVTQTPRYLIKTRGQQVTLSCSPISGHRSVSWYQQTPGQGLQFLFEYFSETQRNKGNFPGRFSGRQFSNSRSEMNVSTLELGDSALYLCASSLGRSEREQFFGPGTRLTVL.

The rearrangement links TRBV29-1 to TRBJ2-7, with TRBD1 matching 7 bases. Losses at the gene ends were 5 bases for V and 7 bases for J; bases not matched to a gene: 5. Germline-derived CDR1 and CDR2 are SQVTM and ANQGSEA. CDR3 length: 11 residues. The chain's CDR3 is CSVYRGGEQYF. The CDR3, as DNA: TGCAGCGTTTACAGGGGCGGGGAGCAGTACTTC.

The chain employs TRBV4-1 and TRBJ2-7, with D possibly TRBD1 on 6 matching bases. Germline V gene lookup returns CDR1 MGHRA and CDR2 YSYEKL. V lost 0 bases to trimming and J lost 1 base, with 10 bases between them. The CDR3 is made up of 15 amino acids. The CDR3 bases are TGCGCCAGCAGCCAAGATAAAGGACAGTCCTACGAGCAGTACTTC. Translating it yields CASSQDKGQSYEQYF.

V is TRBV5-1 and J is TRBJ2-1, with 12 bases aligning to TRBD2. After removal of 7 bases from V and 5 bases from J, the junction contained 7 bases not matched to a gene. The CDR3 sequence is 15 residues long. Germline CDR1 reads SGHRS; CDR2 reads YFSETQ. This chain's CDR3 is CASFRTSGTNNEQFF. DNA of the CDR3: TGCGCCAGCTTCCGGACTAGCGGGACGAACAATGAGCAGTTCTTC.

This chain connects TRBV30 to TRBJ2-1, with D possibly matching TRBD2 (5 bases). This CDR3 is built from 12 residues. Trimming removed 1 base at V and 7 bases at J, with 8 bases between. CDR1 GTSNPN and CDR2 SVGIG come from the germline V gene (reference sequence). For the CDR3, the DNA is TGTGCCTGGAGTGGGACTCCAAATGAGCAGTTCTTC. Amino acid sequence: CAWSGTPNEQFF.

The chain uses TRBV12-5 and TRBJ1-1, with a tentative D call TRBD1 (6 bases). Trimming took off 7 bases at V and 1 base at J, with 16 bases between the two ends. Germline CDR1 LGHNT, CDR2 FRNRAP. The CDR3 runs to 15 residues. CDR3 bases: TGTGCTAGTGCCAGGGGCGGGGGGCCGAACACTGAAGCTTTCTTT. Translation: CASARGGGPNTEAFF. Complete variable domain (other parts from reference TRBV12-5 and TRBJ1-1): DARVTQTPRHKVTEMGQEVTMRCQPILGHNTVFWYRQTMMQGLELLAYFRNRAPLDDSGMPKDRFSAEMPDATLATLKIQPSEPRDSAVYFCASARGGGPNTEAFFGQGTRLTVV.

The rearrangement joins TRBV19 to TRBJ2-1, with TRBD1 matching 10 bases. This CDR3 region has 15 residues. Trimming cost V 4 bases and J 4 bases; bases outside gene matches: 4. The V gene's germline CDR1 is LNHDA and CDR2 SQIVND (reference sequence). The chain's CDR3 is CASSTRTGGYNEQFF. Written as DNA, the CDR3 is TGTGCCAGTAGTACCCGGACAGGGGGGTACAATGAGCAGTTCTTC.